This is a list of T cell receptor beta chains from one sample in a study of response to subunit inactivated influenza vaccine. TCRdb re-called the RT-PCR reads with MiXCR, one entry per CDR3 protein. The sample consists of about 620,000 distinct CDR3 sequences, approximately 10% of them appearing once. The data also belong to a second study, concerning T cells expressing NK-cell markers.

The specimen was PBMCs from blood, collected on the day of vaccination. The receptors stem from a man over 45 who received an inactivated influenza vaccine. The CDR3 runs from the conserved cysteine through the conserved F or W. The order of the fields is D gene, V gene, J gene, clone size, CDR3 protein, CDR3 DNA. A D gene is named only where the DNA matches it firmly. Size is stated for part of the rows, as once, few or many counts, or as a class when the clone is expanded.

>-|TRBV6-2/TRBV6-3|TRBJ1-5|many
CASSRNRDQGNQPQHF
TGTGCCAGCAGCCGAAACAGGGACCAGGGCAATCAGCCCCAGCATTTT
>TRBD2|TRBV14|TRBJ2-5|-
CASSRLAGEWETQYF
TGTGCCAGCAGCCGACTAGCGGGAGAGTGGGAGACCCAGTACTTC
>-|TRBV6-1|TRBJ2-7|-
CASRKGSSYEQYF
TGTGCCAGCCGGAAAGGGAGCTCCTACGAGCAGTACTTC
>-|TRBV12-3/TRBV12-4|TRBJ2-1|many
CASSTRGLNEQFF
TGTGCCAGCAGTACTCGGGGTCTCAATGAGCAGTTCTTC
>-|TRBV28|TRBJ1-5|many
CASSWDPGSNQPQHF
TGTGCCAGCAGTTGGGACCCGGGTAGCAATCAGCCCCAGCATTTT
>-|TRBV7-2|TRBJ2-1|-
CASSSPWASSYNEQFF
TGTGCCAGCAGCTCCCCGTGGGCCAGCTCCTACAATGAGCAGTTCTTC
>-|TRBV5-1|TRBJ2-7|-
CASRLGDIPVAWHF
TGCGCCAGCCGATTGGGGGACATACCAGTAGCGTGGCACTTC
>-|TRBV29-1|TRBJ2-3|-
CSVEGGQTSTDTQYF
TGCAGCGTTGAGGGAGGACAGACCAGCACAGATACGCAGTATTTT
>TRBD2|TRBV4-2|TRBJ2-2|-
CASSPRASGRSNTGELFF
TGTGCCAGCAGCCCACGGGCTAGCGGAAGATCGAACACCGGGGAGCTGTTTTTT
>TRBD2|TRBV6-2/TRBV6-3|TRBJ2-5|few
CASSTPLAGSETQYF
TGTGCCAGCAGTACCCCTTTAGCGGGAAGTGAGACCCAGTACTTC
>-|TRBV9|TRBJ2-7|few
CASSPSGGGQPYEQYF
TGTGCCAGCAGCCCCTCAGGGGGGGGACAGCCCTACGAGCAGTACTTC
>-|TRBV5-1|TRBJ1-1|many
CASSLGTNTEAFF
TGCGCCAGCAGCTTGGGGACGAACACTGAAGCTTTCTTT
>-|TRBV19|TRBJ2-3|-
CASSIGSQYGTHTDTQYF
TGTGCCAGTAGTATAGGAAGCCAGTACGGGACTCACACAGATACGCAGTATTTT
>-|TRBV6-5|TRBJ1-1|-
CASSYSPAANTEAFF
TGTGCCAGCAGTTACTCGCCCGCAGCGAACACTGAAGCTTTCTTT
>TRBD1|TRBV9|TRBJ1-2|few
CASSVAGTGSFGYTF
TGTGCCAGCAGCGTAGCCGGGACAGGGTCTTTTGGCTACACCTTC
>TRBD1|TRBV7-9|TRBJ1-2|many
CASSLTGTAGYGYTF
TGTGCCAGCAGCTTAACCGGGACAGCGGGATATGGCTACACCTTC
>-|TRBV12-3/TRBV12-4|TRBJ1-5|-
CASSLRGDQPQHF
TGTGCCAGCAGTTTGAGGGGGGATCAGCCCCAGCATTTT
>TRBD2|TRBV7-9|TRBJ2-1|many
CASSSLAGGRSYNEQFF
TGTGCCAGCAGCTCACTAGCGGGAGGTCGGTCCTACAATGAGCAGTTCTTC
>-|TRBV12-3/TRBV12-4|TRBJ1-2|-
CASRQGGNYGYTF
TGTGCCAGCAGACAGGGCGGTAACTATGGCTACACCTTC
>-|TRBV6-1|TRBJ2-1|-
CATRNTGSSYNEQFF
TGTGCCACCAGAAATACAGGGAGCTCCTACAATGAGCAGTTCTTC
>-|TRBV5-4|TRBJ2-7|-
CASSLAGLPSYEQYF
TGTGCCAGCAGCTTGGCGGGGCTACCCTCCTACGAGCAGTACTTC
>TRBD1|TRBV5-1|TRBJ2-7|few
CASSMGQGVDEQYF
TGCGCCAGCAGCATGGGACAGGGGGTCGACGAGCAGTACTTC
>-|TRBV9|TRBJ2-5|-
CASSVGVAESIETQYF
TGTGCCAGCAGCGTAGGTGTCGCGGAGTCCATAGAGACCCAGTACTTC
>-|TRBV7-2|TRBJ2-3|-
CASRGPSTDTQYF
TGTGCCAGCAGGGGACCCAGCACAGATACGCAGTATTTT
>-|TRBV20-1|TRBJ2-7|few
CSARDPSPGSSYEQYF
TGCAGTGCTAGAGATCCATCCCCGGGTTCATCCTACGAGCAGTACTTC